Here is one T cell receptor (beta chain) with its context. The source of the sample is a study of cytomegalovirus exposure and HLA in healthy donors. V shed 3 bases and J shed 5 bases, with 4 bases lying between them. Germline CDR1 is MNHNS and CDR2 is SASEGT. This CDR3 is built from 11 residues. The PCR was carried out with 60 Vbeta primers and 13 Jbeta primers. Sequencing used immunoSEQ multiplex PCR; TCRdb keeps in-frame clones, though not all of them. Of about 150,000 clones listed, approximately 70% were seen once; the top ten hold 2.1%. This sequence was found in a woman in her sixties in good health and CMV-seropositive. The source material was PBMCs. The chain employs TRBV6-1 and TRBJ2-5, with D uncertain. This CDR3 is CASSDLETQYF. The DNA for the CDR3 is TGTGCCAGCAGTGATCTGGAGACCCAGTACTTC.